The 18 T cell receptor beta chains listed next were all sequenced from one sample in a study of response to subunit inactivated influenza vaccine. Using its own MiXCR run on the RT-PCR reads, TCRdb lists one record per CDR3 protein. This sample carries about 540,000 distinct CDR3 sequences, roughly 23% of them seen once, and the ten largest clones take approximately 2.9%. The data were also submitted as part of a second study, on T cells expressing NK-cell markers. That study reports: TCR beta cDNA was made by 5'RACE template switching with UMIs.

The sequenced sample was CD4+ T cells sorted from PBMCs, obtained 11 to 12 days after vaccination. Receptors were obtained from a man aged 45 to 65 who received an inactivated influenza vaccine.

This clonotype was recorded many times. The CDR3 loop reads CASSRKWGARKSPDTQYF. The CDR3 region has the DNA TGTGCCAGCAGCCGTAAGTGGGGCGCTAGAAAGTCCCCAGATACGCAGTATTTT. This rearrangement joins TRBV28 to TRBJ2-3, with D possibly matching TRBD1 (5 bases). This CDR3 is 18 amino acids long. Deletions cut 6 bases from V and 4 bases from J, with 26 bases between. The germline V gene has CDR1 MDHEN and CDR2 SYDVKM.

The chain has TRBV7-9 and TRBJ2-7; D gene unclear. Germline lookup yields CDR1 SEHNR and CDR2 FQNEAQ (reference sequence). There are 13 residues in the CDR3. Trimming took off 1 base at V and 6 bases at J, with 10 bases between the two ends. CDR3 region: CASSLEQMSEQYF. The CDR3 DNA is TGTGCCAGCAGCTTAGAACAGATGAGCGAGCAGTACTTC.

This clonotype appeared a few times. Here the CDR3 DNA reads TGCAGTGCTAGGCCCGGGTTGGGACAGCCCCAGCATTTT. Translating it yields CSARPGLGQPQHF. V and J are TRBV20-1 and TRBJ1-5; D not certain. Germline values: CDR1 DFQATT, CDR2 SNEGSKA (reference sequence). CDR3 size: 13 residues. The germline V and J ends were trimmed by 3 bases and 7 bases, with 13 bases remaining between them.

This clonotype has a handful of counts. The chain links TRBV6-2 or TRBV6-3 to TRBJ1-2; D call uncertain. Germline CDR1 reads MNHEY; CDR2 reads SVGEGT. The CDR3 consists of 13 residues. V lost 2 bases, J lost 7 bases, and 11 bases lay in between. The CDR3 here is CASSYRSAGGYTF. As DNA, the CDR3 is TGTGCCAGCAGTTACCGGTCGGCGGGTGGCTACACCTTC.

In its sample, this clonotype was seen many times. The DNA for the CDR3 is TGTGCCAGCAGTACAGGGGGGGTGCAGGGGATCGATACGCAGTATTTT. It specifies CASSTGGVQGIDTQYF. This chain links TRBV28 with TRBJ2-3, with a weak D call TRBD1 (8 bases). CDR3 size: 16 residues. Germline V lookup: CDR1 MDHEN, CDR2 SYDVKM. Deletions cut 5 bases from V and 6 bases from J, with 21 bases between.

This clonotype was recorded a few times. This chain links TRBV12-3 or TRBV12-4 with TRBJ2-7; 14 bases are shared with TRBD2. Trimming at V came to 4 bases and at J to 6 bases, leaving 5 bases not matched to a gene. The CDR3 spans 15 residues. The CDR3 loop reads CASSWGLAGVSEQYF. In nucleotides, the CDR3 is TGTGCCAGCAGTTGGGGACTAGCGGGAGTATCCGAGCAGTACTTC.

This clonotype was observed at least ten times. CDR3 coding DNA: TGTGCCAGCAGTTTGGGTCGGACTTGGGCCCAGTACTTC. This encodes CASSLGRTWAQYF. The V gene is TRBV28, the J gene TRBJ2-5; a possible D gene is TRBD2 (5 bases). This CDR3 is built from 13 residues. Trimming pared 3 bases from V and 9 bases from J, leaving 14 bases between. The germline gives CDR1 MDHEN, CDR2 SYDVKM.

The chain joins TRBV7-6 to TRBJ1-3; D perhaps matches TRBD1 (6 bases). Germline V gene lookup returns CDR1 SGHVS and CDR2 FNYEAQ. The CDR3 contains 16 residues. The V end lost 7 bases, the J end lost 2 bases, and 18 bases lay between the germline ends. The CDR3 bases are TGTGCCAGCACCAACCTGTTGGGGGCTGCTGGAAACACCATATATTTT. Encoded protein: CASTNLLGAAGNTIYF.

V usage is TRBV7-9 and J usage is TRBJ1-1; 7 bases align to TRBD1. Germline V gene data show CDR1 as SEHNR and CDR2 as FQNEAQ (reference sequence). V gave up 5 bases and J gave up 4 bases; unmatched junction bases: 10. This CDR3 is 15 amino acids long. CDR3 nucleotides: TGTGCCAGCAGCCCTAGACAGGGCGGTTTCACTGAAGCTTTCTTT. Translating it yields CASSPRQGGFTEAFF.

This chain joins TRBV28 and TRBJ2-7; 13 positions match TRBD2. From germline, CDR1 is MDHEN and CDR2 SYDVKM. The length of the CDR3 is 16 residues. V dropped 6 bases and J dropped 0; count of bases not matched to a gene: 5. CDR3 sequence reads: CASRTSGGYVSYEQYF. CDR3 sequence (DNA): TGTGCCAGCAGGACTAGCGGGGGGTACGTCTCCTACGAGCAGTACTTC.

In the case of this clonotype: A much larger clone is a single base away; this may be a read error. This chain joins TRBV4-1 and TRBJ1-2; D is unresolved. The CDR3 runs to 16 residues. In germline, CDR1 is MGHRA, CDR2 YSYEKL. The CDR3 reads CASSQEPRGVLYGNTF. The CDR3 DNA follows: TGCGCCAGCAGCCAAGAGCCCAGAGGTGTACTCTATGGCAACACCTTC.

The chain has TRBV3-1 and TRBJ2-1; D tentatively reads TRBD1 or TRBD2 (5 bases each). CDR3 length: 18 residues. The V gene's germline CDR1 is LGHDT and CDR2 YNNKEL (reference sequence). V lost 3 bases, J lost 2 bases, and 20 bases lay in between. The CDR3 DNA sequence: TGTGCCAGCAGCCAGCCCGTTGGGACCATCCAACCCTACAATGAGCAGTTCTTC. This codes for CASSQPVGTIQPYNEQFF.

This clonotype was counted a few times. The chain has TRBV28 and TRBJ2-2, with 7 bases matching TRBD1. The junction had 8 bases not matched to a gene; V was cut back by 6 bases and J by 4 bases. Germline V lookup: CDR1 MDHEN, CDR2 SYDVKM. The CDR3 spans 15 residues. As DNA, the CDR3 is TGTGCCAGCAGACCACCGGGACAGCTCACCGGGGAGCTGTTTTTT. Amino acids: CASRPPGQLTGELFF.

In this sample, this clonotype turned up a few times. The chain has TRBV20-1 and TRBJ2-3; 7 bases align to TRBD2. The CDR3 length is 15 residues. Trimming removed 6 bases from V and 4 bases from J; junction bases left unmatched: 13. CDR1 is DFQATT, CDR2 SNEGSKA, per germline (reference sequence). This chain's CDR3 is CSAIRPGLSPDTQYF. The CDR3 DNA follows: TGCAGTGCCATTCGTCCGGGACTATCCCCAGATACGCAGTATTTT.

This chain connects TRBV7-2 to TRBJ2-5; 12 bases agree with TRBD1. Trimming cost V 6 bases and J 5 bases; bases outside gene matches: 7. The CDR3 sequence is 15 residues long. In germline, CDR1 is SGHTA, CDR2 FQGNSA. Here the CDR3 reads CASRSGTGGAETQYF. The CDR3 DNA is TGTGCCAGCAGATCCGGGACAGGGGGCGCGGAGACCCAGTACTTC. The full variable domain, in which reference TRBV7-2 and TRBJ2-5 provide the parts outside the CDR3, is GAGVSQSPSNKVTEKGKDVELRCDPISGHTALYWYRQSLGQGLEFLIYFQGNSAPDKSGLPSDRFSAERTGGSVSTLTIQRTQQEDSAVYLCASRSGTGGAETQYFGPGTRLLVL.

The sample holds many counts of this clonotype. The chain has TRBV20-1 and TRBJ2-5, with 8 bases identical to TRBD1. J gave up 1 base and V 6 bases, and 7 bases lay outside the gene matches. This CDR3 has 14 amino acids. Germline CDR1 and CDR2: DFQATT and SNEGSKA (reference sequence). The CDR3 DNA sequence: TGCAGTGCCCGGAAGACAGGGGTCCAAGAGACCCAGTACTTC. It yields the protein CSARKTGVQETQYF.

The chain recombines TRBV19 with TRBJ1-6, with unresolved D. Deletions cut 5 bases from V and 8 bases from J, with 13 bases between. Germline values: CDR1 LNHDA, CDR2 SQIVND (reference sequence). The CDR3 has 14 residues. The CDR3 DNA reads TGTGCCAGTAGTGAAAGTGCGGGATATTCACCCCTCCACTTT. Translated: CASSESAGYSPLHF.

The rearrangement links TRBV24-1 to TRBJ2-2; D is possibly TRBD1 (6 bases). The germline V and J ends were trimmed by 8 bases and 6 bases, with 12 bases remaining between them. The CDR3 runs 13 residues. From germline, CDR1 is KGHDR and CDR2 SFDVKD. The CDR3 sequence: CATTSGAPGELFF. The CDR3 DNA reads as TGTGCCACCACCTCAGGGGCGCCCGGGGAGCTGTTTTTT.